A single sample gave rise to the 8 T cell receptor beta chains below, sequenced in a study of T cell responses to AZD1222 COVID-19 vaccine (dated by TCRdb to the early 2020s). This specimen's time point label, interpreted: baseline before first vaccination. The library was made by the immunoSEQ multiplex PCR assay. TCRdb's version of the immuneACCESS table is confined to in-frame rearrangements and falls short of the full clone set. An unresolved V gene accounts for under half of the shortfall where checked; the remainder is of unknown origin. Within this sample are 150,000 to 200,000 clones, with roughly 92% of them counted one time only. The top ten constitute 1% to 1.5% of the sample. The sample consisted of peripheral blood, taken on day 0 of AZD1222 vaccination. The receptor set was obtained from an adult in good health.

The chain carries TRBV28 and TRBJ1-5, with D possibly matching TRBD1 (5 bases). Germline CDR1 reads MDHEN; CDR2 reads SYDVKM. The CDR3 consists of 17 residues. The germline V and J ends were trimmed by 7 bases and 1 base, with 20 bases remaining between them. The CDR3 is CASIPGRGIGSNQPQHF. Written as DNA, the CDR3 is TGTGCCAGCATCCCGGGTCGGGGCATTGGCAGCAATCAGCCCCAGCATTTT.

The chain couples TRBV10-1 to TRBJ1-6; TRBD1 matches at 8 bases. This CDR3 contains 18 residues. J was trimmed by 7 bases and V by 2 bases; bases with no gene match: 13. Germline lookup yields CDR1 WNHNN and CDR2 SYGVQD (reference sequence). CDR3 DNA: TGCGCCAGCAGTGAGGTGATCGGGACAGGAGTCTGGAATTCACCCCTCCACTTT. Residues: CASSEVIGTGVWNSPLHF.

In the case of this clone: At the DNA level, this CDR3 is encoded by other sequences in the same sample as well. The CDR3 DNA sequence: TGTGCCAGCAGCCAAGGGCAGAACTATGGCTACACCTTC. It is translated as CASSQGQNYGYTF. This chain links TRBV14 with TRBJ1-2; D unclear. Trimming cost V 1 base and J 2 bases, with 5 bases left between them. CDR3 size: 13 residues. Germline V lookup: CDR1 SGHDN, CDR2 FVKESK.

The chain is built from TRBV9 and TRBJ1-2, with D possibly TRBD1 on 5 matching bases. Germline V gives CDR1 SGDLS, CDR2 YYNGEE. V shed 2 bases and J shed 8 bases, with 16 bases lying between them. This CDR3 is 14 amino acids long. This CDR3 reads CASSVFGAVGGYTF. CDR3 bases: TGTGCCAGCAGCGTTTTTGGGGCCGTCGGGGGCTACACCTTC.

The chain couples TRBV9 to TRBJ1-2, with TRBD1 as a possible D gene (6 bases). The CDR3 spans 15 residues. The V end was cut by 3 bases, the J end by 2 bases, with 14 bases between. Germline V gene data show CDR1 as SGDLS and CDR2 as YYNGEE. In nucleotides, the CDR3 is TGTGCCAGCAGCGGACCCCGGGACACCAACTATGGCTACACCTTC. Translation gives CASSGPRDTNYGYTF.

The chain recombines TRBV4-1 with TRBJ1-4; D ambiguous. Trimming left V 1 base short and J 0 bases short, with 6 bases between. The CDR3 runs 15 residues. Germline V gene lookup returns CDR1 MGHRA and CDR2 YSYEKL. CDR3 bases: TGCGCCAGCAGCCAAGGACGGGCAACTAATGAAAAACTGTTTTTT. It yields the protein CASSQGRATNEKLFF.

The rearrangement links TRBV19 to TRBJ1-5; a possible D gene is TRBD1 (5 bases). V lost 4 bases, J lost 0 bases, and 13 bases lay in between. Germline assignment: CDR1 LNHDA and CDR2 SQIVND (reference sequence). The CDR3 consists of 16 residues. CDR3 coding DNA: TGTGCCAGTAGTACCCGACGGGGGAATAGCAATCAGCCCCAGCATTTT. This codes for CASSTRRGNSNQPQHF.

The chain recombines TRBV10-1 with TRBJ2-3; 12 bases line up with TRBD1. Germline V gene sequence: CDR1 WNHNN, CDR2 SYGVQD (reference sequence). The ends lost 6 bases at V and 4 bases at J; junction bases unmatched: 5. CDR3 length equals 15 residues. In DNA form, the CDR3 reads TGCGCCAGCAGCCAGGGACAGGGGGCGTCAGATACGCAGTATTTT. Its protein product is CASSQGQGASDTQYF.